This is a list of T cell receptor beta chains from one sample in a study of blood T cell repertoires in COVID-19. Profiled with immunoSEQ multiplex PCR; TCRdb holds only in-frame clones, not every one. This sample has about 160,000 clones; 93% occur once, and the top ten carry roughly 2%. Sequenced material: peripheral blood. Receptors originate from a woman aged 60-75 years with COVID-19, enrolled during active disease. Each CDR3 is given with its conserved first and last residue. D genes are given only for firm matches. Part of the rows lack a size; the others show once, few, many or a class for expanded clones.

v_gene	d_gene	abundance	j_gene	CDR3nt	CDR3aa
TRBV6-6	TRBD1	few	TRBJ1-2	TGTGCCAGCAGTCGAACCGGGACAGCTTCAACTAACTATGGCTACACCTTC	CASSRTGTASTNYGYTF
TRBV7-9	NA	NA	TRBJ1-1	TGTGCCAGCAGCTTAGGTCGGTCTGAAGCTTTCTTT	CASSLGRSEAFF
TRBV7-2	NA	NA	TRBJ1-2	TGTGCCAGCAGCTCCGGGGACATAGCTAACTATGGCTACACCTTC	CASSSGDIANYGYTF
TRBV30	TRBD1	NA	TRBJ1-2	TGTGCCTGGAGTGTCCAGGGACAGGGCTATGGCTACACCTTC	CAWSVQGQGYGYTF
TRBV6-4	NA	NA	TRBJ2-1	TGTGCCAGCAGCCTTGAACAGGGAGTTGAGCAGTTCTTC	CASSLEQGVEQFF
TRBV24-1	TRBD1	NA	TRBJ1-2	TGTGCCTCTTCCCGGGACAGGGGGCAGAATGGCTACACCTTC	CASSRDRGQNGYTF
TRBV25-1	NA	NA	TRBJ1-2	TGTGCCAGCAGTGCCCCAATTGGGGCCCATGGCTACACCTTC	CASSAPIGAHGYTF
TRBV30	NA	NA	TRBJ2-7	TGTGCCTGGGACAGAACCTACGAGCAGTACTTC	CAWDRTYEQYF
TRBV28	NA	NA	TRBJ1-2	TGTGCCAGCAGTTTACCAGGGTCGGAGCCTAACTATGGCTACACCTTC	CASSLPGSEPNYGYTF
TRBV18	NA	NA	TRBJ1-2	TGTGCCAGCTCACCAGCAGGGGAGGGGATCTATGGCTACACCTTC	CASSPAGEGIYGYTF
TRBV11-1	NA	NA	TRBJ2-3	TGTGCCAGCAGCGCCCGGGACTTCACAGATACGCAGTATTTT	CASSARDFTDTQYF
TRBV7-2	TRBD2	NA	TRBJ2-5	TGTGCCAGCAGCTCTAGCGGGTCGAAAGAGACCCAGTACTTC	CASSSSGSKETQYF
TRBV29-1	NA	NA	TRBJ1-1	TGCAGCGTCGTTGAGGCTCTTGAAGCTTTCTTT	CSVVEALEAFF